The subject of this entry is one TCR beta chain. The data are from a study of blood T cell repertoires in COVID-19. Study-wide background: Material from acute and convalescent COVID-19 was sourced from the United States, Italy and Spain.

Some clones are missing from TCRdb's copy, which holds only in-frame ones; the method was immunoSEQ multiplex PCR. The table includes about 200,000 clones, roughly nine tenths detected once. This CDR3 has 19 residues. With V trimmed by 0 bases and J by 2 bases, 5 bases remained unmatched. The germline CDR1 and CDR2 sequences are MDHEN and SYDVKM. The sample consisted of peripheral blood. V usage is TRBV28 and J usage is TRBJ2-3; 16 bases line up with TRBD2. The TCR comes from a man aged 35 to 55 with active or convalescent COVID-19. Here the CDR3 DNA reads TGTGCCAGCAGTTTATGGGGACTAGCGGGGGGGCCGTCCACAGATACGCAGTATTTT. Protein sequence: CASSLWGLAGGPSTDTQYF.